The rows below give T cell receptor beta chains drawn from one sample of a study of beta chain features in type 1 diabetes. Clones were read by immunoSEQ multiplex PCR, and TCRdb kept only the in-frame ones, dropping some. The table includes hundreds of thousands of clones, roughly 14% detected once. Material: naive CD4+ T cells from blood. The source of these receptors is a young man in good health. CDR3s include the opening cysteine and the closing phenylalanine or tryptophan. The order of the fields is D gene, J gene, V gene, clone size, CDR3 DNA, CDR3 protein. The D gene is left open where the match is weak. Some rows have no size entry. The others give once, few or many, or a class for an expanded clone.

NA TRBJ1-2 TRBV7-9 NA TGTGCCAGCAGCACATCCGGGACCCCGATCTATGGCTACACCTTC CASSTSGTPIYGYTF
NA TRBJ2-1 TRBV18 few TGTGCCAGCTCACCACCACGCAGGGCCACCTACAATGAGCAGTTCTTC CASSPPRRATYNEQFF
NA TRBJ2-3 TRBV18 NA TGTGCCAGCTCACGTTCCGGGGCCGGAGGTGATACGCAGTATTTT CASSRSGAGGDTQYF
NA TRBJ2-6 TRBV27 few TGTGCCAGCAGTTTATTTCCCCAAAACTCTGGGGCCAACGTCCTGACTTTC CASSLFPQNSGANVLTF
NA TRBJ2-1 TRBV19 NA TGTGCCAGTAGTATAGGGCGGCTCAGCTCCTACAATGAGCAGTTCTTC CASSIGRLSSYNEQFF
NA TRBJ1-1 TRBV30 few TGTGCCTGGAGTTCAGCGAACACTGAAGCTTTCTTT CAWSSANTEAFF
NA TRBJ2-3 TRBV7-2 NA TGTGCCAGCAGCCCCCCCGGGGACACGCAGTATTTT CASSPPGDTQYF
TRBD2 TRBJ2-1 TRBV29-1 few TGCAGCGTTGAAGTCCCAGCGGGGGGGCCGTACAATGAGCAGTTCTTC CSVEVPAGGPYNEQFF
NA TRBJ1-5 TRBV7-9 few TGTGCCAGCAGCTCCCGTAACAATCAGCCCCAGCATTTT CASSSRNNQPQHF
NA TRBJ2-7 TRBV11-2 NA TGTGCCAGCAGCTTATTCCCCATCGCATCCTACGAGCAGTACTTC CASSLFPIASYEQYF
NA TRBJ1-1 TRBV9 few TGTGCCAGCAGCGTAGAGGCACAAGAGTACACTGAAGCTTTCTTT CASSVEAQEYTEAFF
TRBD1 TRBJ2-4 TRBV13 NA TGTGCCAGCAGCTTAGGGGCCAGGGGGCTCGGCAAAAACATTCAGTACTTC CASSLGARGLGKNIQYF
TRBD2 TRBJ2-1 TRBV5-4 NA TGTGCCAGCAGCTTGGTGCGGGGGGGCTACAATGAGCAGTTCTTC CASSLVRGGYNEQFF
NA TRBJ2-2 TRBV15 few TGTGCCACCAGCAGACGGGGCGCCGGGGAGCTGTTTTTT CATSRRGAGELFF
TRBD1 TRBJ1-5 TRBV29-1 few TGCAGCGTTGGACAGGGCGGGAATCAGCCCCAGCATTTT CSVGQGGNQPQHF
TRBD2 TRBJ2-3 TRBV6-6 NA TGTGCCAGCAGCCAAGGACTAGCGGGAGGGCCAGATACGCAGTATTTT CASSQGLAGGPDTQYF
TRBD1 TRBJ1-2 TRBV29-1 few TGCAGCGTTAAGACAGGGGTGGCCAGCTATGGCTACACCTTC CSVKTGVASYGYTF
NA TRBJ2-1 TRBV18 NA TGTGCCAGCTCACCTGACGGAAAGCAGTTCTTC CASSPDGKQFF
NA TRBJ1-5 TRBV23-1 few TGCGCCAGCAGGGGGAGCCGGCCGCCCCAGCATTTT CASRGSRPPQHF
TRBD1 TRBJ2-5 TRBV11-3 NA TGTGCCAGCAGCGCCTGGACAGGGATGGAGACCCAGTACTTC CASSAWTGMETQYF
NA TRBJ2-1 TRBV7-9 NA TGTGCCAGCAGCTTCCGGGACAATGAGCAGTTCTTC CASSFRDNEQFF
NA TRBJ2-1 TRBV7-9 NA TGTGCCAGCAGCTCATCCCGACAGCGCAGCTCCTACAATGAGCAGTTCTTC CASSSSRQRSSYNEQFF
NA TRBJ2-5 TRBV14 NA TGTGCCAGCAGCAGGGGAGTTAGAGAGACCCAGTACTTC CASSRGVRETQYF
NA TRBJ1-3 TRBV30 few TGTGCCTGGAGTGTACGGGTTTCTGGAAACACCATATATTTT CAWSVRVSGNTIYF
NA TRBJ2-7 TRBV25-1 NA TGTGCCAGCAGGGGGAGTGACTACGAGCAGTACTTC CASRGSDYEQYF
TRBD1 TRBJ1-3 TRBV13 NA TGTGCCAGCAGCTTACTCAAAAGGACAGGGGCTGGAAACACCATATATTTT CASSLLKRTGAGNTIYF
NA TRBJ2-7 TRBV4-3 few TGCGCCAGCAGCCAAGCTCAGGGCCCTAACGAGCAGTACTTC CASSQAQGPNEQYF
TRBD2 TRBJ2-1 TRBV6-6 NA TGTGCCAGCAGACCACCGGGACTAGCGTCCCATGAGCAGTTCTTC CASRPPGLASHEQFF
NA TRBJ1-1 TRBV18 few TGTGCCAGCTCTCCGGTTGAGGGTCACGAAGCTTTCTTT CASSPVEGHEAFF
TRBD2 TRBJ2-1 TRBV7-2 NA TGTGCCAGCAGCCCGGTAGCGGGCCTTTACAATGAGCAGTTCTTC CASSPVAGLYNEQFF
NA TRBJ1-1 TRBV7-9 few TGTGCCAGCAGCACCTTGGTCACTGAAGCTTTCTTT CASSTLVTEAFF
NA TRBJ2-3 TRBV7-9 few TGTGCCAGCAGCTCGGGCACAACCACAGATACGCAGTATTTT CASSSGTTTDTQYF
NA TRBJ2-6 TRBV5-1 few TGCGCCAGCAGCGGGCGATCTGGGGCCAACGTCCTGACTTTC CASSGRSGANVLTF
TRBD2 TRBJ2-1 TRBV7-8 few TGTGCCAGCAGCTTACGGCTAGCGGGGGACTACAATGAGCAGTTCTTC CASSLRLAGDYNEQFF
NA TRBJ1-1 TRBV6-1 few TGTGCCAGCACACCGGGGTCCTACACTGAAGCTTTCTTT CASTPGSYTEAFF
TRBD1 TRBJ2-7 TRBV27 NA TGTGCCAGCAGTTCCCCCGGACAGGGACGCTACGAGCAGTACTTC CASSSPGQGRYEQYF
NA TRBJ1-5 TRBV16 NA TGTGCCAGCAGCCAATCTTTGGGCAGGGACCCCGATCAGCCCCAGCATTTT CASSQSLGRDPDQPQHF
NA TRBJ2-2 TRBV9 NA TGTGCCAGCAGCGTAGTGGGAGCCGGGGAGCTGTTTTTT CASSVVGAGELFF
TRBD1 TRBJ1-1 TRBV5-4 NA TGTGCCAGCAGCTTAGGGGGCGCGAACACTGAAGCTTTCTTT CASSLGGANTEAFF
NA TRBJ1-6 TRBV27 NA TGTGCCAGCAGTTTGGGCAGTTATAATTCACCCCTCCACTTT CASSLGSYNSPLHF
TRBD2 TRBJ2-3 TRBV2 NA TGTGCCAGCAGTGCCCTAGCGGGGGGTGGAGATACGCAGTATTTT CASSALAGGGDTQYF
TRBD1 TRBJ2-3 TRBV19 NA TGTGCCAGTTCCCTTCCGGGACAGGGAACAGATACGCAGTATTTT CASSLPGQGTDTQYF
NA TRBJ2-1 TRBV7-3 few TGTGCCAGCAGCGCGTTGGGGTCCCCCTACAATGAGCAGTTCTTC CASSALGSPYNEQFF